The clone carrying this T cell receptor (beta chain) was observed a handful of times. Ten milliliters of peripheral blood were drawn from each donor. Trimming removed 7 bases at V and 0 bases at J, with 12 bases between. The CDR3 is made up of 13 amino acids. Germline assignment: CDR1 SQVTM and CDR2 ANQGSEA. The second PCR ran about 6 to 12 cycles with a sample-barcoded 5' primer and J-beta primers. TCRdb processed the 5' RACE reads anew with MiXCR; each CDR3 protein has one entry. The top ten clones hold 9.4% of a sample with more than 600,000 distinct CDR3 sequences, around a quarter of them seen once. This record comes from a study of blood T cells in healthy people across ages. The same specimen was also included in a second study, on T cells of mothers and their children. From that study: The sample comes from fewer than ten healthy Caucasian donors: mothers and children. The authors found no persistent microchimeric T cell clones.

The receptor's source is a boy aged 5-17 years in good health. What was sequenced was blood. The J gene is TRBJ1-1, the V gene TRBV29-1, with a tentative D call TRBD1 (6 bases). The CDR3 protein is CSGRQVLNTEAFF. For the CDR3, the DNA is TGCAGCGGACGACAGGTCTTGAACACTGAAGCTTTCTTT.